The T cell receptor beta chain under discussion was sequenced for a study of T cell responses to AZD1222 COVID-19 vaccine. Study-wide findings and caveats: The study sampled repertoires only after the peak T cell response. A mostly white British donor set with more females was recruited, and clonal diversity was possibly underestimated.

Remarks on this clone: The antigen remains unidentified.

Looked up from germline, CDR1 is MGHRA and CDR2 is YSYEKL. V dropped 3 bases and J dropped 0 bases, with 2 bases sitting between them. The CDR3 spans 13 residues. TCRdb keeps only in-frame clones here, not all; method: immunoSEQ multiplex PCR. The sample shows about 130,000 clones, approximately 89% of them seen only once. This chain links TRBV4-1 with TRBJ1-4; D is unclear. The input for sequencing was peripheral blood, taken 28 days after the second AZD1222 dose. The sequence was obtained from an adult who received the AZD1222 COVID-19 vaccine. The CDR3 DNA reads TGCGCCAGCAGCCATGCAACTAATGAAAAACTGTTTTTT. Amino acid sequence: CASSHATNEKLFF.